This T cell receptor (beta chain) was identified in a study of PD-1 blockade in classical Hodgkin lymphoma. Study outcomes and limitations: A significant rise in TCR diversity was seen by C4D1 for CD4+ cells but not for CD8+ cells. Newly diagnosed patients and complete responders had comparable diversity at baseline.

As for this clone: Its antigen is still unknown.

The data were produced by immunoSEQ multiplex PCR, yet TCRdb's version contains in-frame clones alone and is incomplete. The sample has 80,000 to 100,000 clones, about 92% seen once; the top ten hold 2%. Time point denoted: cycle 4 day 1 (C4D1), after more than 5 weeks of nivolumab. With no exception, relapse followed autologous stem cell transplantation in all patients, and brentuximab vedotin exposure varied. CDR3 length: 19 amino acids. V was pared by 4 bases and J by 0 bases, with 11 bases of the junction left unmatched. Germline loops: CDR1 MGHRA, CDR2 YSYEKL. This receptor was identified in a human donor with classical Hodgkin lymphoma. The source material was peripheral blood mononuclear cells (PBMCs), sampled before the fourth cycle of nivolumab. The chain combines TRBV4-1 with TRBJ2-1; 11 bases agree with TRBD2. CDR3 nucleotides: TGCGCCAGCAGCCCCTGGGGTAGCGGGAGGGGGGGCTCCTACAATGAGCAGTTCTTC. Translated: CASSPWGSGRGGSYNEQFF.